This T cell receptor beta chain was documented in a study of human T cells and chemical hapten exposure. Study as a whole: Researchers reported sensitizing a roughly 2 cm by roughly 2 cm upper inner arm skin site with 2% DPC.

TCRdb re-called the RACE reads with MiXCR, one entry per CDR3 protein. The sample records around 57,000 distinct CDR3 sequences, about 10% being singletons. Germline CDR1 reads SGHRS; CDR2 reads YFSETQ. The CDR3 contains 12 residues. Trimming removed 3 bases from V and 8 bases from J, with 11 bases in between. Documented time point: pre-sensitization, week 0. Indicated treatment: therapeutic diphenylcyclopropenone sensitization with weekly scalp DPC. This receptor was identified in a woman between 35 and 50 years old with alopecia areata. Some clones in this sample may be carry-over from other donors' samples. The sample here was whole blood, taken in connection with sensitization to the hapten diphenylcyclopropenone (DPC). The rearrangement links TRBV5-1 to TRBJ1-2; D gene uncertain. CDR3 sequence: CASSSDTRGYTF. The CDR3, as DNA: TGCGCCAGCAGCTCCGACACGAGAGGCTACACCTTC.